These T cell receptor beta chains were read from a single sample in a study of shared clonotypes between healthy human individuals. Repertoires were generated with immunoSEQ multiplex PCR, while TCRdb's copy carries only in-frame clones and drops some. This sample has roughly 380,000 clones, with roughly 96% found just once. Sequencing was carried out using memory CD8+ T cells sorted from blood. The receptors originated from a young man in good health. Each CDR3 is given with its conserved first and last residue. The D gene is left open where the match is weak. Where a row states a size, it is once, few, many or the class of an expanded clone; other rows omit it.

TRBD2	TRBV2	-	TRBJ2-5	CASSVGGRAETQYF	TGTGCCAGCAGTGTAGGCGGGAGGGCGGAGACCCAGTACTTC
-	TRBV6-6	-	TRBJ1-3	CASGRNSGNTIYF	TGTGCCAGCGGGCGGAACTCTGGAAACACCATATATTTT
TRBD1	TRBV5-1	-	TRBJ2-3	CASSLGTGRADTQYF	TGCGCCAGCAGCTTAGGGACAGGGAGGGCAGATACGCAGTATTTT
TRBD1	TRBV28	-	TRBJ2-2	CASSPWTGVNGELFF	TGTGCCAGCAGCCCCTGGACAGGGGTTAACGGGGAGCTGTTTTTT
TRBD1	TRBV28	-	TRBJ1-3	CASSREGARGNTIYF	TGTGCCAGCAGTCGTGAGGGGGCGCGGGGAAACACCATATATTTT
TRBD2	TRBV4-1	-	TRBJ2-3	CASSQLAGDTQYF	TGCGCCAGCAGCCAACTAGCGGGAGATACGCAGTATTTT
-	TRBV19	-	TRBJ1-5	CASSIDRRLSNQPQHF	TGTGCCAGTAGTATAGATAGGAGACTTAGCAATCAGCCCCAGCATTTT
-	TRBV7-2	-	TRBJ2-6	CASSLDTSGANVLTF	TGTGCCAGCAGCTTAGACACTTCTGGGGCCAACGTCCTGACTTTC
-	TRBV25-1	-	TRBJ1-4	CASSEWAVNEKLFF	TGTGCCAGCAGTGAATGGGCGGTTAATGAAAAACTGTTTTTT
-	TRBV5-6	-	TRBJ2-7	CASSLLLIGQCTFYEQYF	TGTGCCAGCAGCTTGTTACTAATTGGACAGTGTACTTTTTACGAGCAGTACTTC
TRBD1	TRBV13	-	TRBJ2-7	CASSLGQGAYEQYF	TGTGCCAGCAGCTTGGGACAGGGAGCCTACGAGCAGTACTTC
TRBD1	TRBV27	-	TRBJ1-1	CASSLTDRMNTEAFF	TGTGCCAGCAGTTTAACGGACAGGATGAACACTGAAGCTTTCTTT
-	TRBV28	-	TRBJ1-5	CASTRKAPRALHF	TGTGCCAGCACTCGAAAGGCCCCCAGGGCGCTGCATTTT
TRBD1	TRBV2	-	TRBJ2-3	CASSEALRTGVDTQYF	TGTGCCAGCAGTGAAGCGCTTAGGACAGGCGTTGATACGCAGTATTTT
-	TRBV4-2	few	TRBJ2-7	CASSQENEQYF	TGTGCCAGCAGCCAGGAAAACGAGCAGTACTTC
-	TRBV21-1	once	TRBJ2-2	CASSKEAEYTGELFF	TGTGCCAGCAGCAAAGAGGCGGAGTACACCGGGGAGCTGTTTTTT
-	TRBV2	-	TRBJ1-3	CASSESGSGNTIYF	TGTGCCAGCAGTGAATCGGGGAGTGGAAACACCATATATTTT
-	TRBV28	-	TRBJ1-5	CASSDTSQGQPQHF	TGTGCCAGCAGTGATACATCACAGGGTCAGCCCCAGCATTTT
-	TRBV9	-	TRBJ2-7	CASSPRGGSYEQYF	TGTGCCAGCAGCCCCAGGGGCGGGTCCTACGAGCAGTACTTC
-	TRBV7-9	-	TRBJ2-5	CASSPTRAQETQYF	TGTGCCAGCAGCCCGACTAGGGCCCAAGAGACCCAGTACTTC
-	TRBV2	-	TRBJ2-7	CASAEGRRPTYEQYF	TGTGCCAGCGCCGAAGGACGGAGACCTACTTACGAGCAGTACTTC
-	TRBV14	-	TRBJ1-2	CASSPGGPGAPANYGYTF	TGTGCCAGCAGCCCCGGAGGTCCAGGGGCCCCAGCTAACTATGGCTACACCTTC
TRBD2	TRBV5-1	-	TRBJ2-3	CASSSTSGRGDTQYF	TGCGCCAGCAGCTCCACTAGCGGGAGGGGGGATACGCAGTATTTT
TRBD1	TRBV10-3	once	TRBJ2-2	CAVKTGLGGELFF	TGTGCCGTTAAGACAGGGCTAGGTGGGGAGCTGTTTTTT
TRBD2	TRBV5-1	-	TRBJ2-1	CASRIETSGLGNEQFF	TGCGCCAGCAGGATTGAGACTAGCGGGCTTGGCAATGAGCAGTTCTTC
-	TRBV10-2	-	TRBJ2-7	CASSESVAYEQYF	TGCGCCAGCAGTGAGTCGGTGGCCTACGAGCAGTACTTC